One and the same sample provided the 25 T cell receptor beta chains below, sequenced in a study of patients and donors after allogeneic stem cell transplantation. One entry per CDR3 protein results from TCRdb running MiXCR on the RT-PCR reads. Of roughly 190,000 distinct CDR3 sequences in the sample, more than 35% are singletons; the top ten hold 33%. The sequenced sample consisted of blood, either unsorted or a sorted T cell fraction (not recorded which). All receptors derive from a human donor who was either an allogeneic HSCT recipient or a stem cell or donor lymphocyte infusion donor (not recorded which). It is not recorded whose cells these are; they may come from a transplant donor.

This clonotype came up a few times. The chain joins TRBV12-3 or TRBV12-4 to TRBJ2-5, with 13 bases fitting TRBD2. V gave up 6 bases and J gave up 1 base; unmatched junction bases: 8. This CDR3 comprises 17 residues. This chain's CDR3 is CASSPGTSGVSQETQYF. In DNA form, the CDR3 reads TGTGCCAGCAGCCCGGGGACTAGCGGGGTGTCCCAAGAGACCCAGTACTTC.

This sequence joins TRBV13 and TRBJ2-1; D call uncertain. The germline V gene has CDR1 PRHDT and CDR2 FYEKMQ (reference sequence). The CDR3 length is 13 residues. The V and J ends lost 3 bases and 10 bases respectively, with 13 bases between them. The CDR3 protein is CASSLYVEEEQFF. The DNA for the CDR3 is TGTGCCAGCAGCTTGTATGTCGAGGAAGAGCAGTTCTTC.

This clonotype showed up just a few times. The rearrangement uses TRBV15 and TRBJ1-3; D is ambiguous. The V and J ends lost 0 bases and 7 bases respectively, with 7 bases between them. The CDR3 sequence is 13 residues long. The germline V gene encodes CDR1 LNHNV and CDR2 YYDKDF (reference sequence). The CDR3 sequence is CATSRELVNTIYF. The CDR3 coding sequence is TGTGCCACCAGCAGAGAATTGGTGAACACCATATATTTT.

This clonotype was counted a few times. The chain couples TRBV19 to TRBJ1-2, with TRBD1 identical over 8 bases. This CDR3 has 15 residues. The germline V gene encodes CDR1 LNHDA and CDR2 SQIVND (reference sequence). V lost 5 bases, J lost 7 bases, and 12 bases stayed unmatched. The CDR3 spells CASSESLQGAGGYTF. The CDR3 DNA reads TGTGCCAGTAGTGAATCTCTCCAGGGGGCCGGTGGCTACACCTTC.

V gene TRBV29-1 combines with J gene TRBJ2-3, with 14 positions matching TRBD2. Germline loops: CDR1 SQVTM, CDR2 ANQGSEA. The V segment lost 4 bases and the J segment 9 bases; nucleotides outside the gene matches: 6. This CDR3 contains 14 residues. As DNA, the CDR3 is TGCAGCGTTGCGACTAGCGGGAGGGTTCTCACGCAGTATTTT. Its protein product is CSVATSGRVLTQYF.

The chain employs TRBV7-2 and TRBJ1-1, with D possibly TRBD1 on 5 matching bases. The CDR3 has 14 residues. The V gene lost 3 bases and the J gene lost 0 bases, with 8 bases spanning the gap. Germline values: CDR1 SGHTA, CDR2 FQGNSA. The CDR3 region is CASSFRQMNTEAFF. The CDR3 region has the DNA TGTGCCAGCAGCTTTCGACAGATGAACACTGAAGCTTTCTTT.

The rearrangement joins TRBV12-3 or TRBV12-4 to TRBJ2-5; no reliable D call. With 5 bases removed from V and 1 base from J, the gap between germline ends came to 11 bases. The CDR3 runs 14 residues. As DNA, the CDR3 is TGTGCCAGCAGTCCCACGGAACTCCAAGAGACCCAGTACTTC. Amino acids: CASSPTELQETQYF.

This clonotype came up a few times. The chain combines TRBV7-8 with TRBJ2-3, with a tentative D call TRBD2 (6 bases). V lost 5 bases, J lost 2 bases, and 14 bases lay in between. This CDR3 is built from 15 residues. Germline V gene lookup returns CDR1 SGHVS and CDR2 FQNEAQ. The CDR3 loop is CASSERGLDTDTQYF. CDR3 DNA: TGTGCCAGCAGCGAGAGGGGACTTGACACAGATACGCAGTATTTT.

A few counts support this clonotype. The rearrangement uses TRBV14 and TRBJ2-5; D gene ambiguous. Trimming took off 0 bases at V and 3 bases at J, with 5 bases between the two ends. Germline assignment: CDR1 SGHDN and CDR2 FVKESK. CDR3 length: 13 amino acids. The CDR3 DNA is TGTGCCAGCAGCCAAGATCGAGAAGAGACCCAGTACTTC. Protein: CASSQDREETQYF.

The gene calls are TRBV5-1 and TRBJ1-6, with D perhaps TRBD1 (5 bases). Trimming removed 2 bases from V and 7 bases from J, with 10 bases in between. Germline lookup yields CDR1 SGHRS and CDR2 YFSETQ. This CDR3 is 14 amino acids long. The CDR3 region is CASSFRQGNSPLHF. DNA for the CDR3: TGCGCCAGCAGCTTCCGGCAGGGAAATTCACCCCTCCACTTT.

This clonotype was counted between two and nine times. The chain has TRBV7-6 and TRBJ1-3; D gene uncertain. V was cut by 4 bases and J by 0 bases, with 10 bases left in between. The CDR3 has 15 amino acids. The germline CDR1 and CDR2 sequences are SGHVS and FNYEAQ. The CDR3 is CASSSGPLSGNTIYF. CDR3 DNA: TGTGCCAGCAGCTCTGGACCTCTCTCTGGAAACACCATATATTTT.

The CDR3 sequence is CASSSTEAFF. In DNA, the CDR3 is TGTGCCAGCAGCAGTACTGAAGCTTTCTTT. The chain couples TRBV12-3 or TRBV12-4 to TRBJ1-1; D is unresolved. This CDR3 has 10 amino acids. The V gene lost 6 bases and the J gene lost 5 bases, with 4 bases spanning the gap.

This clonotype was seen ten or more times. V usage is TRBV30 and J usage is TRBJ1-1; D unclear. Germline CDR1 reads GTSNPN; CDR2 reads SVGIG (reference sequence). V lost 8 bases, J lost 2 bases, and 15 bases lay in between. The length of the CDR3 is 13 residues. Here the CDR3 reads CARAWGGNTEAFF. The CDR3 nucleotides read TGTGCCCGTGCTTGGGGAGGAAACACTGAAGCTTTCTTT.

This chain links TRBV6-2 or TRBV6-3 with TRBJ1-2, with unresolved D. This CDR3 has 13 amino acids. Trimming left V 6 bases short and J 4 bases short, with 12 bases between. Germline assignment: CDR1 MNHEY and CDR2 SVGEGT. The CDR3 DNA sequence: TGTGCCAGCAGGCCCTCTGCGTTCTATGGCTACACCTTC. Amino acids: CASRPSAFYGYTF.

This clonotype was seen more than once but under ten times. The V and J genes are TRBV29-1 and TRBJ1-2; D is perhaps TRBD1 (5 bases). This CDR3 has 14 amino acids. The germline V gene has CDR1 SQVTM and CDR2 ANQGSEA. V was shortened by 6 bases and J by 6 bases, with 20 bases between the two germline ends. The DNA for the CDR3 is TGCAGCGTACCCTCTATCGCAGGGCGGGATGGCTACACCTTC. Encoded protein: CSVPSIAGRDGYTF. The complete variable domain, with remaining parts taken from reference TRBV29-1 and TRBJ1-2, reads SAVISQKPSRDICQRGTSLTIQCQVDSQVTMMFWYRQQPGQSLTLIATANQGSEATYESGFVIDKFPISRPNLTFSTLTVSNMSPEDSSIYLCSVPSIAGRDGYTFGSGTRLTVV.

V and J are TRBV2 and TRBJ1-1, with D perhaps matching TRBD1 (6 bases). This CDR3 has 14 residues. With 9 bases removed from V and 1 base from J, the gap between germline ends came to 15 bases. Germline values: CDR1 SNHLY, CDR2 FYNNEI. This CDR3 reads CARLGGQSNTEAFF. Written as DNA, the CDR3 is TGTGCCAGGTTGGGGGGGCAGTCGAACACTGAAGCTTTCTTT.

The rearrangement joins TRBV12-3 or TRBV12-4 to TRBJ1-2; weak D call: TRBD1 (6 bases). The CDR3 runs 16 residues. The V gene lost 2 bases and the J gene lost 3 bases, with 16 bases spanning the gap. CDR3 protein: CASSLNGRGADYGYTF. As DNA, the CDR3 is TGTGCCAGCAGTTTAAACGGTCGGGGGGCGGACTATGGCTACACCTTC.

The CDR3 region has the DNA TGTGCCAGCAGTGCAGGAATGGGTACTGGCTACACCTTC. Translation: CASSAGMGTGYTF. The rearrangement links TRBV25-1 to TRBJ1-2; D gene uncertain. V was shortened by 4 bases and J by 7 bases, with 13 bases between the two germline ends. CDR1 is MGHDK, CDR2 SYGVNS, per germline. The CDR3 is 13 amino acids.

This chain joins TRBV29-1 and TRBJ2-1, with TRBD2 identical over 7 bases. V shed 4 bases, J shed 6 bases, and the junction held 0 bases outside the gene matches. The CDR3 sequence is 11 residues long. Looked up from germline, CDR1 is SQVTM and CDR2 is ANQGSEA. The CDR3 coding sequence is TGCAGCGTTGGACTAGCCAATGAGCAGTTCTTC. Translation: CSVGLANEQFF.

The chain carries TRBV19 and TRBJ1-2, with 8 bases identical to TRBD1. CDR1 is LNHDA and CDR2 is SQIVND in the germline V gene (reference sequence). The CDR3 spans 18 residues. The J segment lost 0 bases and the V segment lost 5 bases, leaving 14 bases of the junction unmatched. The CDR3 DNA follows: TGTGCCAGTAGTCTTCCGGGACAGGAGTTTTACCCTAACTATGGCTACACCTTC. Translated, it gives CASSLPGQEFYPNYGYTF.

This chain joins TRBV7-2 and TRBJ1-1; D is unclear. Trimming took 5 bases from V and 0 from J, leaving 7 bases between them. Per germline, CDR1 SGHTA and CDR2 FQGNSA. This CDR3 comprises 13 residues. CDR3 sequence (DNA): TGTGCCAGCAGCGGCTGGGTGAACACTGAAGCTTTCTTT. This sequence encodes CASSGWVNTEAFF.

The chain employs TRBV5-6 and TRBJ1-1; no reliable D call. The CDR3 consists of 19 residues. V lost 2 bases and J 0 bases, leaving 23 bases between the germline ends. The germline V gene encodes CDR1 SGHDT and CDR2 YYEEEE. CDR3 DNA: TGTGCCAGCAGCTTCGGTTGGGGTACGGTATCGATCGTGAACACTGAAGCTTTCTTT. It specifies CASSFGWGTVSIVNTEAFF.

The chain joins TRBV25-1 to TRBJ2-3; 8 bases fit TRBD2. Germline V lookup: CDR1 MGHDK, CDR2 SYGVNS. Trimming took 1 base from V and 2 from J; bases not matched to a gene: 5. The CDR3 is 16 amino acids. CDR3 DNA sequence: TGTGCCAGCAGTGAATGGGGGACTAGGAACACAGATACGCAGTATTTT. Amino acid sequence: CASSEWGTRNTDTQYF.

This clonotype turned up a few times. The chain joins TRBV3-1 to TRBJ1-1; D unresolved. Deletions cut 4 bases from V and 4 bases from J, with 16 bases between. CDR1 and CDR2 (germline): LGHDT, YNNKEL (reference sequence). There are 15 residues in the CDR3. CDR3 bases: TGTGCCAGCAGCCGCTGGACGCCCGGTAGCACTGAAGCTTTCTTT. This gives the protein CASSRWTPGSTEAFF.

This clonotype showed up just once. The rearrangement links TRBV5-1 to TRBJ1-1; a weak D match, TRBD1 (6 bases). Trimming removed 0 bases from V and 1 base from J, with 10 bases in between. Germline assignment: CDR1 SGHRS and CDR2 YFSETQ. The CDR3 has 15 residues. In DNA form, the CDR3 reads TGCGCCAGCAGCTTGGCCGGGACACCGAACACTGAAGCTTTCTTT. The encoded protein is CASSLAGTPNTEAFF.